This T cell receptor (beta chain) was found in a study of blood T cell repertoires in COVID-19. Study-level background: Spain, Italy and the United States supplied samples that represented acute and convalescent COVID-19. T cells, B-cell-depleted T cells, or PBMCs supplied cDNA or gDNA.

The V end was cut by 2 bases, the J end by 10 bases, with 11 bases between. Germline V gene lookup returns CDR1 SGHAT and CDR2 FQNNGV. The CDR3 extends over 12 amino acids. Only in-frame clones appear in the TCRdb table, and some are missing; sequencing was by immunoSEQ multiplex PCR. This table holds around 70,000 clones, approximately 80% found once. The source material was peripheral blood. This chain uses TRBV11-2 with TRBJ1-2, with D hard to call. The sequence was collected from a human donor in a cohort sampled during active COVID-19. Written as DNA, the CDR3 is TGTGCCAGCAGCTTATTACATGGCCCCTACACCTTC. It is translated as CASSLLHGPYTF. The whole variable domain, remainder taken from reference TRBV11-2 and TRBJ1-2, is EAGVAQSPRYKIIEKRQSVAFWCNPISGHATLYWYQQILGQGPKLLIQFQNNGVVDDSQLPKDRFSAERLKGVDSTLKIQPAKLEDSAVYLCASSLLHGPYTFGSGTRLTVV.